This is a list of T cell receptor beta chains from one sample in a study of T cell repertoires in cytomegalovirus infection. TCRdb re-called the reads through MiXCR, storing one row per CDR3 protein. This table has roughly 320,000 distinct CDR3 sequences, around 9.1% appearing once. The source material was PBMCs. These receptors originate from a human donor in good health (CMV status not recorded). Some clones in this sample may be carry-over from other donors' samples. Both conserved end residues are part of each CDR3. The order of the fields is D gene, J gene, V gene, clone size, CDR3 DNA, CDR3 protein. The D gene is left open where the match is weak. A clone size is listed for some rows: how often the clone was seen (once, few, many), or a class if it is expanded.

>-|TRBJ2-3|TRBV20-1|-
TGCAGCGCCCCGGGGGCAGGGGATACGCAGTATTTT
CSAPGAGDTQYF
>-|TRBJ2-2|TRBV2|many
TGTGCCAGCAGTATTGGCAGATACACCGGGGAGCTGTTTTTT
CASSIGRYTGELFF
>-|TRBJ1-2|TRBV7-6|few
TGTGCCAGCAGCTTGGGGCCTGCACTGGGCTATGGCTACACCTTC
CASSLGPALGYGYTF
>-|TRBJ2-5|TRBV5-1|many
TGCGCCAGCAGCGTGGAGGGGTTAGCGATCCAAGAGACCCAGTACTTC
CASSVEGLAIQETQYF
>-|TRBJ1-5|TRBV4-3|many
TGCGCCAGCAGCCAGGATGGTCATCAGCCCCAGCATTTT
CASSQDGHQPQHF
>-|TRBJ2-5|TRBV2|many
TGTGCCAGCAGTGAGATTAGGGGAGAGACCCAGTACTTC
CASSEIRGETQYF
>-|TRBJ2-1|TRBV12-3/TRBV12-4|many
TGTGCCAGCAGTGACCGGGTTATAGCGGAGTTC
CASSDRVIAEF
>-|TRBJ2-7|TRBV7-2|many
TGTGCCAGCAGCTTAGTTCCCGGGACCCCCTACGAGCAGTACTTC
CASSLVPGTPYEQYF
>-|TRBJ2-3|TRBV11-2|many
TGTGCCAGCAGCTTAAACGGGATTCACACAGATACGCAGTATTTT
CASSLNGIHTDTQYF
>-|TRBJ2-1|TRBV7-9|many
TGTGCCAGCAGCCAACTGACAGGCCGCACCTACAATGAGCAGTTCTTC
CASSQLTGRTYNEQFF